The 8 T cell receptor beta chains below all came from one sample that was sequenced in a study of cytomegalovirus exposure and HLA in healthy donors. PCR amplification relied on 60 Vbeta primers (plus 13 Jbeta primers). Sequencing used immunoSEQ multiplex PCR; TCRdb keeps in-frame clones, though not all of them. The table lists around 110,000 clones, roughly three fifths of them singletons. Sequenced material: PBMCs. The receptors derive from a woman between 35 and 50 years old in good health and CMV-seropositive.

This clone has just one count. This chain's CDR3 is CASSLDRVNTEAFF. CDR3 sequence (DNA): TGTGCCAGCAGCTTGGACAGAGTGAACACTGAAGCTTTCTTT. The chain couples TRBV5-5 to TRBJ1-1; D ambiguous. This CDR3 is built from 14 residues. With 0 bases removed from V and 0 bases from J, the gap between germline ends came to 6 bases. CDR1 SGHKS and CDR2 YYEKEE come from the germline V gene (reference sequence).

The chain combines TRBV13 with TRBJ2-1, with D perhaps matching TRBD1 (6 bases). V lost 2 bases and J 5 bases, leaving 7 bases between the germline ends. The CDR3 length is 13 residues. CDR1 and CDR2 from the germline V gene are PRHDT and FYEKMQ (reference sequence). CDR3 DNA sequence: TGTGCCAGCAGCTTACAGGGGAACAATGAGCAGTTCTTC. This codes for CASSLQGNNEQFF.

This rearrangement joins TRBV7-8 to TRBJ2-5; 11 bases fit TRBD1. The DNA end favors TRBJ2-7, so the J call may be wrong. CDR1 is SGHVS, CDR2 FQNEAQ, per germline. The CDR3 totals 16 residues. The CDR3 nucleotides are TGTGCCAGCAGCTTGCGGACAGGGGGCTTACCCTACGAGCAGTACTTC. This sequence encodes CASSLRTGGLPYEQYF.

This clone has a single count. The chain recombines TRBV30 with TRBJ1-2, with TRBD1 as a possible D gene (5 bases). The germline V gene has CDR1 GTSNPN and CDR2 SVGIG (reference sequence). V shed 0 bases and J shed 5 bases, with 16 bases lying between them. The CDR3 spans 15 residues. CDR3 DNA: TGTGCCTGGAGTGTACCGGGCAGGGAGGGGTATGGCTACACCTTC. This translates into CAWSVPGREGYGYTF.

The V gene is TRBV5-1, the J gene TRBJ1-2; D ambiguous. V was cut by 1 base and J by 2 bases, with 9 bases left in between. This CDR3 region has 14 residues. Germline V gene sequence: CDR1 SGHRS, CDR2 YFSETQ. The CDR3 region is CASSLYASNYGYTF. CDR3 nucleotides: TGCGCCAGCAGCTTGTATGCGTCCAACTATGGCTACACCTTC.

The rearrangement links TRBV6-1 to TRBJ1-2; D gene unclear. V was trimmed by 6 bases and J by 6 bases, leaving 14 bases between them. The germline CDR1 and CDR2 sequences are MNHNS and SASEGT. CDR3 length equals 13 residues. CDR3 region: CASSLPSGHGYTF. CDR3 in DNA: TGTGCCAGCAGCCTACCGTCTGGGCATGGCTACACCTTC.

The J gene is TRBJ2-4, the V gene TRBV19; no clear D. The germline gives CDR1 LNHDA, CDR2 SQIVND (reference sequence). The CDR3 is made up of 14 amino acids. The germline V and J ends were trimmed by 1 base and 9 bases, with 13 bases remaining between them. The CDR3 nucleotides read TGTGCCAGTAGTATAGGTCGTTCTACCGGCATTCAGTACTTC. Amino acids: CASSIGRSTGIQYF.

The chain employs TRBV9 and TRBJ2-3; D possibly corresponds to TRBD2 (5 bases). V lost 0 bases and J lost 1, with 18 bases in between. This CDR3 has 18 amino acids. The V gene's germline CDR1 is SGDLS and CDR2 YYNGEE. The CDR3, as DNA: TGTGCCAGCAGCGTAGTAGCCCCGGAGGTTATGGGCACAGATACGCAGTATTTT. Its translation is CASSVVAPEVMGTDTQYF.